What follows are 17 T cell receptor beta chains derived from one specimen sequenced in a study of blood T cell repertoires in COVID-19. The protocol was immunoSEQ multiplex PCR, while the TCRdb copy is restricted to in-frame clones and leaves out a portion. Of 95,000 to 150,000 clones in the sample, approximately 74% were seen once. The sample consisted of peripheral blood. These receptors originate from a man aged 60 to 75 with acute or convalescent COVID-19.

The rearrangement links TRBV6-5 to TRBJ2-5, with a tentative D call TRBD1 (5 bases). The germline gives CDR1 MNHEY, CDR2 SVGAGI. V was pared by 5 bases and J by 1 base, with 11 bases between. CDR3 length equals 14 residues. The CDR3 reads CASSLDRLQETQYF. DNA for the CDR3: TGTGCCAGCAGTCTAGACAGACTCCAAGAGACCCAGTACTTC.

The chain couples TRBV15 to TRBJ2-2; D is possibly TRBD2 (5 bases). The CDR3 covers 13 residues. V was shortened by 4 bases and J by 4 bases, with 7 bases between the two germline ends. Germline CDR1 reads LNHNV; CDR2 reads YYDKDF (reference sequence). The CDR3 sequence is CATSKLGTGELFF. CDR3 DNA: TGTGCCACCAGCAAACTAGGCACCGGGGAGCTGTTTTTT.

The chain's CDR3 is CATSAKQGSTNEKLFF. The CDR3, as DNA: TGTGCCACCAGTGCGAAACAGGGGTCAACTAATGAAAAACTGTTTTTT. This chain links TRBV24-1 with TRBJ1-4; the match to TRBD1 covers 7 bases. Germline V gives CDR1 KGHDR, CDR2 SFDVKD. J lost 0 bases, V lost 5 bases, and 5 bases had no gene match. This CDR3 is 16 amino acids long.

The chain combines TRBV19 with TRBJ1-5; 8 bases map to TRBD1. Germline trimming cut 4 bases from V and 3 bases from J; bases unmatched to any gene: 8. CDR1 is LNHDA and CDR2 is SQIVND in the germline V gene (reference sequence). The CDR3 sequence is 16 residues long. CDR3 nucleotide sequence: TGTGCCAGTAGTAGATTGACAGGGGCAAACAATCAGCCCCAGCATTTT. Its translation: CASSRLTGANNQPQHF.

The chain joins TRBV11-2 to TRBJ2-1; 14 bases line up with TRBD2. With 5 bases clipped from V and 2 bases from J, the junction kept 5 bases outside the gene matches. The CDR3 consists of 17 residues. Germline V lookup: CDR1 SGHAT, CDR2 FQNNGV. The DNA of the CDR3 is TGTGCCAGCAGCCTAGGGACTAGCGGGGGCACCTACAATGAGCAGTTCTTC. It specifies CASSLGTSGGTYNEQFF.

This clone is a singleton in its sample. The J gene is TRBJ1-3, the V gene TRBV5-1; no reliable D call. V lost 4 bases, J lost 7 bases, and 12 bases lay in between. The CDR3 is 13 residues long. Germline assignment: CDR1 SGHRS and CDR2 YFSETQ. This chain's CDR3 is CASSAGVTNTIYF. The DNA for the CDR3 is TGCGCCAGCAGCGCAGGCGTGACGAACACCATATATTTT.

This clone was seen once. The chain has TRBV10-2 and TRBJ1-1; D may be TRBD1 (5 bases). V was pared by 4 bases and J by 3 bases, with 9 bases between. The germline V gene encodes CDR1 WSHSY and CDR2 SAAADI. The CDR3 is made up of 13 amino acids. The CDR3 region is CASSAPGYTEAFF. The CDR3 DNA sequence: TGCGCCAGCAGTGCCCCAGGGTACACTGAAGCTTTCTTT.

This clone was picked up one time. The CDR3 spells CASRAAESEAFF. CDR3 sequence (DNA): TGTGCCAGCAGGGCGGCAGAATCTGAAGCTTTCTTT. This rearrangement joins TRBV6-5 to TRBJ1-1; D not certain. Looked up from germline, CDR1 is MNHEY and CDR2 is SVGAGI. CDR3 length: 12 residues. Trimming cost V 6 bases and J 6 bases, with 11 bases left between them.

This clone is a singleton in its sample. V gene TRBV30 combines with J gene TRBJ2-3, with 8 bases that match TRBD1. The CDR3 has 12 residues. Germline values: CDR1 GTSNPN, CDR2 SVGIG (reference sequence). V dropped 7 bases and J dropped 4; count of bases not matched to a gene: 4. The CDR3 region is CASRQGPDTQYF. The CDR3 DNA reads TGTGCCTCTAGACAGGGGCCAGATACGCAGTATTTT.

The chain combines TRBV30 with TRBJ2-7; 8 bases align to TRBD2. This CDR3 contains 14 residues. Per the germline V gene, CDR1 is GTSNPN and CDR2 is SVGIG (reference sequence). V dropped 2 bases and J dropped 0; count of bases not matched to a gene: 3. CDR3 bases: TGTGCCTGGAGTTCGGGAGGGCCCTCCTACGAGCAGTACTTC. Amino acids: CAWSSGGPSYEQYF.

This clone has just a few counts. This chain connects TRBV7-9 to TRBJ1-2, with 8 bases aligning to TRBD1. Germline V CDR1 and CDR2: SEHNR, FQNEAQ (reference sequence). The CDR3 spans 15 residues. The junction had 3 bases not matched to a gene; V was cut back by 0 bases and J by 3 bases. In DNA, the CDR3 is TGTGCCAGCAGCTTAGCGGCACAGGGGGACTATGGCTACACCTTC. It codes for CASSLAAQGDYGYTF. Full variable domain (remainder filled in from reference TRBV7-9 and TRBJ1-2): DTGVSQNPRHKITKRGQNVTFRCDPISEHNRLYWYRQTLGQGPEFLTYFQNEAQLEKSRLLSDRFSAERPKGSFSTLEIQRTEQGDSAMYLCASSLAAQGDYGYTFGSGTRLTVV.

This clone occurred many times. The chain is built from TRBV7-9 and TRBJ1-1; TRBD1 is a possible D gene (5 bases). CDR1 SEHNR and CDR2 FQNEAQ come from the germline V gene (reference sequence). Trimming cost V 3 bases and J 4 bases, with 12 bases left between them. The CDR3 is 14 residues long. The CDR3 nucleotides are TGTGCCAGCAGCTTTGGAGGGGATACCACTGAAGCTTTCTTT. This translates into CASSFGGDTTEAFF.

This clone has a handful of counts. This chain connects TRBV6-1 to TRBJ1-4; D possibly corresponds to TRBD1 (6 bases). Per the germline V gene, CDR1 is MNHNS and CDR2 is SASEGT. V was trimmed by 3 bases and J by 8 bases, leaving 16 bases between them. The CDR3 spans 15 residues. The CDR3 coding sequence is TGTGCCAGCAGTGACACAGGGTGGACTGAAGAAAAACTGTTTTTT. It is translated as CASSDTGWTEEKLFF.

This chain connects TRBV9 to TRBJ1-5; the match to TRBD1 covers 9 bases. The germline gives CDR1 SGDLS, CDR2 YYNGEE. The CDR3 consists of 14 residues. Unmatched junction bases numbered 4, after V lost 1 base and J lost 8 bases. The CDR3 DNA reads TGTGCCAGCAGCGTATCGACAGGGGGTAAGCCCCAGCATTTT. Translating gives CASSVSTGGKPQHF.

DNA of the CDR3: TGTGCCAGCAGCTTAGCCCTAGCGGGGGGCCGCCTAGAGCAGTTCTTC. This encodes CASSLALAGGRLEQFF. The chain links TRBV11-2 to TRBJ2-1, with 11 bases that match TRBD2. Germline V gene sequence: CDR1 SGHAT, CDR2 FQNNGV. V was clipped by 1 base and J by 10 bases; unmatched bases: 9. The CDR3 consists of 16 residues.

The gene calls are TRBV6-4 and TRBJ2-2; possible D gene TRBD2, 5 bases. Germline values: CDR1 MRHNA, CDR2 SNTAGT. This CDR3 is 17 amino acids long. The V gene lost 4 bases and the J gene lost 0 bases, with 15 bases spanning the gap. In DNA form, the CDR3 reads TGTGCCAGCAGTGCCCTGTCAGACTATGCGAACACCGGGGAGCTGTTTTTT. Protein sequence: CASSALSDYANTGELFF.

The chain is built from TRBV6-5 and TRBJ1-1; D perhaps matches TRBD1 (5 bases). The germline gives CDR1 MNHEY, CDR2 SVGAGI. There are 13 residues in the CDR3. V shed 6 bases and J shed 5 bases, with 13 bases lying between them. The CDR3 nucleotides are TGTGCCAGCAGACCTCCAGGGTGGACTGAAGCTTTCTTT. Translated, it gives CASRPPGWTEAFF.